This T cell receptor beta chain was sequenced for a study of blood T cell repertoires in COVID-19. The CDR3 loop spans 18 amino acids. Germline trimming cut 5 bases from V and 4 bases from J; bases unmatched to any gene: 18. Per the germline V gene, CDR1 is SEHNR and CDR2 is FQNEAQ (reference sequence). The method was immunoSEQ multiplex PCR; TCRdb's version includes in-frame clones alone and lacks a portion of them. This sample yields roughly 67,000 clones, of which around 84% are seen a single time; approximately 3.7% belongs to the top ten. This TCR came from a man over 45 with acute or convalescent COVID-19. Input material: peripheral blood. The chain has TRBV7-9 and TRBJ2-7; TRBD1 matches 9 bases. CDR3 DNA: TGTGCCAGCAGCCCCATGGTCTTTCGGGACAGGGAAAAATACGAGCAGTACTTC. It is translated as CASSPMVFRDREKYEQYF.